This TCR beta chain was found in a study of a mutant IDH1 vaccine in newly diagnosed glioma. Time point in this sample: baseline, week 1 (first vaccination visit). Treatment reported: pre-vaccination baseline after standard-of-care therapy. The protocol was immunoSEQ multiplex PCR, while the TCRdb copy is restricted to in-frame clones and leaves out a portion. The sample has about 88,000 clones, about four fifths seen once. Germline V gene sequence: CDR1 MNHNS, CDR2 SASEGT. With 5 bases clipped from V and 9 bases from J, the junction kept 7 bases outside the gene matches. CDR3 length equals 13 residues.

This rearrangement joins TRBV6-1 to TRBJ1-5, with 7 bases aligning to TRBD1. This TCR was recovered from a man between 40 and 49 years old with glioma. Some clones in this sample may be carry-over from other donors' samples. The input for sequencing was PBMCs, taken from a glioma patient treated with radiotherapy, temozolomide or both. The CDR3 protein is CASSPPGGRPQHF. The CDR3 DNA follows: TGTGCCAGCAGTCCTCCAGGGGGTAGGCCCCAGCATTTT.